A single sample is the source of the 2 T cell receptor beta chains below, sequenced in a study of blood T cell repertoires in COVID-19. Method: immunoSEQ multiplex PCR; TCRdb's copy keeps in-frame clones and lacks some. Of 25,000 to 40,000 clones in the sample, about 88% were seen once. The sequenced sample was peripheral blood. The receptors derive from a man aged 65 to 85 with active COVID-19.

The chain combines TRBV19 with TRBJ2-1; no reliable D call. The V end was cut by 5 bases, the J end by 4 bases, with 3 bases between. The CDR3 is 11 amino acids. The V gene's germline CDR1 is LNHDA and CDR2 SQIVND (reference sequence). This CDR3 is CASSLYNEQFF. For the CDR3, the DNA is TGTGCCAGTAGTCTATACAATGAGCAGTTCTTC.

The CDR3 sequence is CASSLLGAGVGETQYF. Here the CDR3 DNA reads TGCGCCAGCAGCCTTCTGGGTGCAGGGGTAGGAGAGACCCAGTACTTC. The chain employs TRBV5-1 and TRBJ2-5; a possible D gene is TRBD1 (6 bases). Between the trimmed V and J ends, which lost 4 bases and 4 bases, there was a span of 20 bases. The CDR3 runs 16 residues. Germline assignment: CDR1 SGHRS and CDR2 YFSETQ.